The clone carrying this T cell receptor (beta chain) was detected only a few times. Data came from immunoSEQ multiplex PCR; TCRdb stores just in-frame clones and leaves some out. The sample lists about 63,000 clones; roughly 70% were seen once. The data were obtained in a study of T cells in tumors after PD-1 blockade. CDR1 and CDR2 from the germline V gene are SGHTA and FQGNSA. CDR3 length equals 13 residues. Trimming left V 5 bases short and J 8 bases short, with 12 bases between. The genes are TRBV7-2 and TRBJ2-2, with a possible D match to TRBD2 (5 bases). The TCR comes from a human donor with basal cell carcinoma. The sample was PBMCs, taken after anti-PD-1 treatment. Written as DNA, the CDR3 is TGTGCCAGCAGCGAGAGGAGCGGAGGGGAGCTGTTTTTT. The encoded protein is CASSERSGGELFF.